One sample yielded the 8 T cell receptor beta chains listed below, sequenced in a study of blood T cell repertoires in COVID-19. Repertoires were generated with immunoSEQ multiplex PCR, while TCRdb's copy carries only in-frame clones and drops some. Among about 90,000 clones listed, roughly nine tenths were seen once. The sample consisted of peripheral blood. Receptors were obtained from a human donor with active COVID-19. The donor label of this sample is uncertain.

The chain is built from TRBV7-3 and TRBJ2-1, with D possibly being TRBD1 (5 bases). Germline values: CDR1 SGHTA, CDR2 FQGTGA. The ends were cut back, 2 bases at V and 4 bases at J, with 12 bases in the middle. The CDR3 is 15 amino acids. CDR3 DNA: TGTGCCAGCAGCTTATTCGCCAGGGCTTACAATGAGCAGTTCTTC. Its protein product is CASSLFARAYNEQFF.

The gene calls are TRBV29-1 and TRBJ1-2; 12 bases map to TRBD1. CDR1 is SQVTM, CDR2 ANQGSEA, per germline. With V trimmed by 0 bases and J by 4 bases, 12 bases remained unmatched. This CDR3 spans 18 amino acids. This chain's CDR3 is CSVEDPDPGTGGLYGYTF. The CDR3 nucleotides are TGCAGCGTTGAAGATCCCGATCCCGGGACAGGGGGCCTCTATGGCTACACCTTC.

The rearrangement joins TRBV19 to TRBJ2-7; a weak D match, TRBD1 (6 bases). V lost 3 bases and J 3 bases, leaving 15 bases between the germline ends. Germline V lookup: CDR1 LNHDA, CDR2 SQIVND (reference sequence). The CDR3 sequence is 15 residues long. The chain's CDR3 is CASSIGGGSLYEQYF. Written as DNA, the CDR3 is TGTGCCAGTAGTATTGGGGGCGGAAGCCTCTACGAGCAGTACTTC.

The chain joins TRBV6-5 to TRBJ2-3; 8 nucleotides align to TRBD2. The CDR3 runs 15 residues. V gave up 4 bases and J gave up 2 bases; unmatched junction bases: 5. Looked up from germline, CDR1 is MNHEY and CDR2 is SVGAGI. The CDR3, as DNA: TGTGCCAGCAGTTTAGGCGGGGGGCCCACAGATACGCAGTATTTT. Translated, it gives CASSLGGGPTDTQYF.

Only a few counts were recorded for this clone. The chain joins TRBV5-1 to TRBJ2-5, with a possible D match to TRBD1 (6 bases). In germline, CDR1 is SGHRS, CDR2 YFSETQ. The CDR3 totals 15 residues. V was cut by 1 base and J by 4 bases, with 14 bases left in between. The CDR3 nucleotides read TGCGCCAGCAGCTTGCTTGGACAGACGGGAGAGACCCAGTACTTC. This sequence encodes CASSLLGQTGETQYF.

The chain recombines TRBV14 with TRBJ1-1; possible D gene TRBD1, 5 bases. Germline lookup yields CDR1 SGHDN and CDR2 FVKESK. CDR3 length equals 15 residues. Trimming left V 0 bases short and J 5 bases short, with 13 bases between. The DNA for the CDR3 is TGTGCCAGCAGCCAAGAGGTAGGGGAAGGAACTGAAGCTTTCTTT. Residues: CASSQEVGEGTEAFF.

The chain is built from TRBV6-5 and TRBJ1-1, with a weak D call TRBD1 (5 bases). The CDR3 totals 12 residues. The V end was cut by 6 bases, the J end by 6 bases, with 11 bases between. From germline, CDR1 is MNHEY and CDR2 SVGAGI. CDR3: CASRGPGAEAFF. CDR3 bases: TGTGCCAGCAGGGGGCCGGGGGCTGAAGCTTTCTTT.

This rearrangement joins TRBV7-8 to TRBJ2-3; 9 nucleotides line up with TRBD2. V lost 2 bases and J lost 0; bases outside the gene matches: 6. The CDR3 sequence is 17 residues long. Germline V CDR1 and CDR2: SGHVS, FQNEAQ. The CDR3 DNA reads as TGTGCCAGCAGCTTAAGGCGGGGGGGGATAAGCACAGATACGCAGTATTTT. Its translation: CASSLRRGGISTDTQYF.